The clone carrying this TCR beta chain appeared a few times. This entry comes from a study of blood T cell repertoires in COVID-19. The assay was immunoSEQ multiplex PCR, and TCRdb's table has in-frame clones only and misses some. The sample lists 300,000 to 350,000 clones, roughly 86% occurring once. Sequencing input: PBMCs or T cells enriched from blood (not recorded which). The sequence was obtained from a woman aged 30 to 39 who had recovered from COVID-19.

This CDR3 reads CASSLDADTEAFF. DNA for the CDR3: TGCGCCAGCAGCTTGGATGCGGACACTGAAGCTTTCTTT. V gene TRBV5-1 combines with J gene TRBJ1-1, with D unresolved. This CDR3 has 13 residues. Germline V lookup: CDR1 SGHRS, CDR2 YFSETQ. Between the trimmed V and J ends, which lost 0 bases and 3 bases, there was a span of 6 bases. Full variable domain (rest looked up from reference TRBV5-1 and TRBJ1-1): KAGVTQTPRYLIKTRGQQVTLSCSPISGHRSVSWYQQTPGQGLQFLFEYFSETQRNKGNFPGRFSGRQFSNSRSEMNVSTLELGDSALYLCASSLDADTEAFFGQGTRLTVV.